The entry below describes one T cell receptor (beta chain). What this receptor recognizes is not known. Base qualities are not provided; no much larger clone lies one nucleotide away. The data derive from a study of cytomegalovirus exposure and HLA in healthy donors (dated by TCRdb to the late 2010s). Regarding the study in general: An earlier analysis of roughly 630 of the donors reported approximately 290 Gb of sequence data and around 120 million unique TCR beta sequences from about 179 million T cells. Approximately 310 gigabases of sequencing data and roughly 90 million unique TCR sequences were included in an early release covering about 700 HLA-typed donors. Of the 300 to 500 genotyped donors, 80% to 90% were placed in the genetic ancestry cluster associated with self-reported Caucasian donors. The study was designed to test whether signatures of past pathogen exposure could be identified by cataloging public T cell receptors. The study used immunosequencing to profile the T cell repertoires of 666 subjects and linked those repertoires to cytomegalovirus serostatus. Along with the approximately 600-subject first cohort, a separate validation cohort of over a hundred different subjects was used. The study combined high-throughput TCR immunosequencing, statistical association of individual TCRs with disease status, and machine learning to predict cytomegalovirus infection status. A later analysis re-analyzed previously published TCR beta repertoires from 650 to 800 donors and added high-resolution HLA genotyping to study TCR occurrence patterns. In the later analysis, no new phenotypic data were used to find candidate immune exposures; instead, reliance was placed on TCR beta sequences and their occurrence across donors. An earlier analysis of around 580 of the donors used high-throughput TCR beta sequencing to judge whether each TCR beta V gene segment behaved as functional or pseudogenic. Donor age, sex, ethnicity and CMV serostatus were compiled together with the repertoire data. A later genetic analysis took genome-wide SNP genotypes for about 55% of the roughly 670 donors and used that subset as a discovery cohort. All discovery cohort repertoires had been generated on a single sequencing platform. HLA typing covered class I and class II loci at four-digit resolution. The number of typed donors differed by locus: 629-630 for A, B, C, DRB1 and DQB1; some 500 for DQA1; approximately 600 for DPA1; and 400 to 480 for DPB1. Roughly 5 DR-DQ haplotypes were handled as single units for association and clustering, since linkage in the cohort was strong. Across 398 genotyped donors of the cohort, an average of approximately 240,000 unique TCR beta nucleotide sequences per donor were sequenced, and roughly a sixth of those sequences were non-productive.

CDR1 MNHEY and CDR2 SVGAGI are derived from the germline V gene. Spanning cysteine to phenylalanine, the CDR3 consists of 15 amino acids. The CDR3 DNA has 45 bases and is translated from base 1. For this chain, trimming is 8 bases at the V end and 1 base at the J end, and the number of junction bases without a gene match is 2. Overall study outcomes, separate from this receptor: An earlier analysis of around 540 of the donors showed that most TCR beta V segments appeared in productive rearrangements either about 90% or about 30% of the time, which broadly matched IMGT annotations. A group of highly shared sequence variants was considered likely to be a technical artifact of the sequencing pipeline. HLA typing was unavailable for some donors at each locus, so association tests used only the typed subset. In a later genetic analysis, fewer N-insertions in productive TCRs were reported among donors in an Asian-associated ancestry cluster than the approximately 670-donor mean. Linkage disequilibrium might explain the correlated functional status among segregating V segments, but an unknown experimental factor could not be excluded. CMV serostatus was the only immune exposure information available for the cohort. The classifier was reported to diagnose cytomegalovirus status with high specificity and sensitivity in both the original cohort and the validation cohort. A later analysis associated approximately 17,000 TCR beta sequences with specific HLA alleles at a false discovery rate of 0.05. In vitro tests confirmed that a few of the cytomegalovirus-associated TCR beta chains recognize cytomegalovirus antigens. A further reported finding was that TCR beta sequences accurately predicted the HLA-A and HLA-B alleles for most subjects in the first cohort. Presence/absence analyses assumed roughly uniform sequencing depth across donors, an assumption that may not hold. An association between a missense DCLRE1C variant and V-gene and J-gene trimming of TCR beta chains was found in a later genetic analysis and replicated in an independent cohort. A later analysis reported that several top co-occurrence clusters appeared linked to parvovirus B19, influenza, CMV and Epstein-Barr virus. While some public TCRs were present in many individuals, most TCR sequences turned up only very rarely across donors. According to the authors, the approach could potentially be generalized to other disease states and immunological phenotypes. A later analysis found that most CMV-associated TCR beta chains appeared HLA-restricted, with HLA associations seemingly driven largely by CMV exposure. When HLA alleles, especially DR and DQ, strongly co-occurred, attributing TCR associations to individual alleles was difficult. In a later analysis, HLA-associated TCR beta chains were found to be more clonally expanded and to have lower generation probabilities than equally common non-associated chains. Only TCR beta chains were sequenced in this cohort, and the absence of alpha or paired-chain data limited detectable features. According to a later analysis, TCR association rates differed among HLA loci, with DRB1 alleles showing the most associated TCRs and HLA-C alleles showing the fewest. A total of fewer than 200 TCR beta chains were listed by the study as associated with cytomegalovirus. Because the 87-base-pair reads could not distinguish some IMGT-functional V segments, including TRBV6-2 and TRBV6-3, those segments were excluded. Fewer than 20 rarely observed V segments, including chromosome 9 orphons, were excluded from the earlier analysis of about 600 of the donors because counts were too low.

Libraries were constructed by the immunoSEQ multiplex PCR assay. For the multiplex PCR, a mixture combining 60 forward primers for TCR Vbeta segments and 13 reverse primers for TCR Jbeta segments was used. Amplification of the CDR3 region of rearranged TCR beta genes was performed with a multiplex PCR assay on genomic DNA. Amplified TCR beta libraries were sequenced as 87-base-pair reads on the Illumina HiSeq System. As for the authors' bioinformatics: In a later analysis, 77 million or so unique TCR beta chains were counted across the 650 to 700 repertoires, and approximately 9.9 million of these chains were shared by at least two donors. Raw reads were error-corrected and collapsed into unique sequences by a nearest-neighbor algorithm in which closely related sequences were merged to remove PCR and sequencing errors. To assign V, D and J gene segments, CDR3 sequences were aligned to IMGT reference sequences. Each retained sequence needed at least a six-nucleotide match to both a V gene segment and a J gene segment. A rearrangement was called productive if the CDR3 had no stop codons and remained in frame with V and J, and every other rearrangement was called non-productive. CDR3 was defined according to IMGT convention as the region running from the second conserved V-encoded cysteine to the conserved J-encoded phenylalanine. The earlier analysis of about 500 of the donors excluded sequences that lacked an unambiguous match to a single V gene segment. In an earlier analysis of 500 to 750 of the donors, V segments were called functional above 56.7% productive rearrangements and were called segregating when the between-donor standard deviation exceeded 5%. A statistical classification framework was built for diagnosing cytomegalovirus status from the catalog of TCR beta chain sequences. In a later analysis, V and J genes were assigned by comparing TCR nucleotide sequences against IMGT/GENE-DB human TR gene sequences. In a later analysis, CDR3 sequences and most-parsimonious VDJ recombination scenarios were assigned using the TCRdist pipeline. In a later analysis, each TCR beta chain was defined by its CDR3 amino acid sequence together with its V-gene family, and reads without a unique V-gene family were excluded. In a later analysis, some 600 highly shared, low-generation-probability nucleotide sequences were removed to address suspected cross-contamination and a sequencing artifact. A later analysis calculated a clonal expansion index for each public chain from normalized within-repertoire ranks of inferred template counts. Generation probabilities in a later analysis came from a VDJ recombination model fitted to out-of-frame rearrangements, and those results were checked against IGoR. In a later analysis, hypergeometric tests were used to score TCR-TCR, TCR-HLA and TCR-CMV co-occurrence, with a repertoire-size bias correction applied to TCR pairs. To estimate false discovery rates, a later analysis permuted the HLA or CMV assignments 20 times. A later analysis grouped co-occurring TCRs with DBSCAN, adding TCRdist sequence similarity when clustering within HLA-allele-positive subsets. For co-occurrence clustering, repertoires with fewer than 30,000 or more than 120,000 public chains were excluded, along with a handful of repertoires with anomalous nucleotide sharing. TCRdb re-hosts the immuneACCESS table, in-frame sequences only. Its copies lack some clones; in the studies checked, an unresolved V gene accounts for under half of them, and the cause for the rest is not known. For V, J and clone size, that table is used; D and trimming come from the DNA. The sample yields more than 80,000 clones; approximately 72% were counted once. Of the sample, approximately 14% falls within the top ten clones.

In total, 600 or so healthy bone marrow donors made up the cohort. All cohort members were sampled while nominally healthy, although unrecorded immune exposures were likely present. The donor was CMV seropositive and was included in the group of around 300 seropositive cohort members. A peripheral blood sample was provided by each donor, and peripheral blood mononuclear cells were used for TCR beta sequencing. Genomic DNA was extracted from the blood cell samples with the Qiagen DNeasy Blood Extraction Kit. Here the chain combines TRBV6-5 and TRBJ2-3; 14 bases in the junction line up with TRBD2. The sample consisted of PBMCs. This clonotype originated in a woman in her 70s in good health and CMV-seropositive. CDR3 region: CASGGLAGGTDTQYF. In nucleotide form, the sequence is TGTGCCAGCGGGGGACTAGCGGGGGGCACAGATACGCAGTATTTT.